The present T cell receptor beta chain was sequenced within a study of OX40 agonist ivuxolimab in advanced cancers. General study results and limits: There were also nonresponders showing low normalized T-cell clonal expansion. CD8+ T cells averaged more expanded clones than CD4+.

Sequenced by immunoSEQ multiplex PCR; TCRdb stores in-frame clones only, minus some. Of about 83,000 clones in the sample, roughly 85% were seen once. To note about this clone: Antigen: not known.

Baseline, cycle 4 day 1, and cycle 7 day 1 were the blood sampling points. V was clipped by 0 bases and J by 10 bases, with 10 bases between them. This CDR3 has 13 residues. Looked up from germline, CDR1 is SGHVS and CDR2 is FNYEAQ. This clonotype was obtained from an adult with an advanced solid tumor such as melanoma, head and neck, liver or kidney cancer. This chain connects TRBV7-6 to TRBJ2-1; perhaps TRBD1 as D (6 bases). The sequenced sample was CD4+ or CD8+ T cells sorted from blood, obtained in a trial of the OX40 agonist ivuxolimab. The CDR3 is CASSLAHREEQFF. The CDR3 coding sequence is TGTGCCAGCAGCTTAGCGCACAGGGAGGAGCAGTTCTTC.